Sequencing of this T cell receptor beta chain was carried out in a study of blood T cell repertoires in COVID-19. Assay used: immunoSEQ multiplex PCR; TCRdb lists only in-frame clones, some missing. The table lists roughly 170,000 clones, 84% of them singletons, with roughly 7.7% in the top ten. Per the germline V gene, CDR1 is KGHSH and CDR2 is LQKENI. The germline V and J ends were trimmed by 6 bases and 2 bases, with 13 bases remaining between them. The CDR3 contains 15 residues. The gene calls are TRBV18 and TRBJ2-2, with a tentative D call TRBD2 (5 bases). This TCR came from a man between 40 and 49 years old who had recovered from COVID-19. Specimen: peripheral blood. CDR3 protein: CASSPRTGNTGELFF. CDR3 nucleotides: TGTGCCAGCTCGCCCAGGACGGGAAACACCGGGGAGCTGTTTTTT.